This TCR beta chain was documented in a study of blood T cell repertoires in COVID-19. Generated by immunoSEQ multiplex PCR, the TCRdb table keeps only in-frame clones and is missing some. Of approximately 78,000 clones detected, roughly 90% appear once; the ten largest clones hold over 25%. Per germline, CDR1 SSHAT and CDR2 FNYEAQ (reference sequence). The CDR3 runs 16 residues. With respect to this clone: One end of the junction fails to match germline, which may point to a read error.

V usage is TRBV7-7 and J usage is TRBJ2-5; D not resolved. The source material was peripheral blood. The origin of this receptor is a man aged 50-59 years with acute or convalescent COVID-19. The CDR3 sequence is CASSPAPRRREETQYF. As DNA, the CDR3 is TGTGCTAGCAGCCCCGCCCCTAGGCGCCGCGAAGAGACCCAGTACTTC. Full variable domain (rest looked up from reference TRBV7-7 and TRBJ2-5): GAGVSQSPRYKVTKRGQDVTLRCDPISSHATLYWYQQALGQGPEFLTYFNYEAQPDKSGLPSDRFSAERPEGSISTLTIQRTEQRDSAMYRCASSPAPRRREETQYFGPGTRLLVL.